Listed below are T cell receptor beta chains from one sample, sequenced in a study of siplizumab effects on memory and regulatory T cells. This table comes from immunoSEQ multiplex PCR, and its TCRdb copy is limited to in-frame clones, with some not included. The sample comprises 85,000 to 130,000 clones, about 91% of which are singletons, and just over 2.5% rests with the top ten. Sequenced input: CD4+ T cells sorted from blood. The receptors stem from a human donor in good health. Some clones in this sample may be carry-over from other donors' samples. Both conserved end residues are part of each CDR3. A D gene is named only where the DNA matches it firmly. Clone size, where shown, is once, few, many, or a class for clones that have expanded.

size,D,J,V,CDR3
-,TRBD1,TRBJ2-1,TRBV19,CASSISGTGGIDEQFF
-,-,TRBJ2-5,TRBV6-1,CASSLTNVETQYF
-,-,TRBJ1-1,TRBV5-4,CASSLDRWDTEAFF
-,-,TRBJ1-1,TRBV5-4,CASSQRSNTEAFF
-,TRBD2,TRBJ2-2,TRBV6-1,CASRWEGNTGELFF
-,TRBD2,TRBJ2-3,TRBV28,CASSSGSFSDTQYF
few,-,TRBJ1-2,TRBV6-5,CASSYYPGQGYTF
-,TRBD1,TRBJ1-2,TRBV10-1,CASSGPPDRGRFREGYTF
-,TRBD2,TRBJ2-5,TRBV5-1,CASTPGALAGQETQYF
few,-,TRBJ1-2,TRBV4-2,CASSQQGGVNYGYTF
-,TRBD2,TRBJ2-1,TRBV19,CASSVGLAGVGAYNEQFF
-,-,TRBJ2-3,TRBV30,CAWGTGYTDTQYF
-,-,TRBJ2-3,TRBV5-6,CASSWGGGGARDTQYF
once,TRBD2,TRBJ2-3,TRBV29-1,CSVVFAAGGGDTQYF
once,-,TRBJ1-2,TRBV11-2,CASSLVNSNYGYTF
-,-,TRBJ2-1,TRBV7-3,CASSLSLAFNNEQFF
-,-,TRBJ2-7,TRBV6-5,CASKLYRDGVYEQYF
-,-,TRBJ1-5,TRBV28,CASSSPGRSNQPQHF